The 9 T cell receptor beta chains in this list originate from one sample, sequenced in a study of immune cell composition in non-small cell lung cancer. TCRdb keeps only in-frame clones here, not all; method: immunoSEQ multiplex PCR. Counted here are about 1,900 clones, 60% to 80% occurring once; the ten biggest clones make up approximately 23%. The specimen was lung tumor tissue. All receptors derive from a human donor with non-small cell lung cancer.

The gene calls are TRBV5-4 and TRBJ2-2; 7 positions agree with TRBD2. Germline V CDR1 and CDR2: SGHNT, YYREEE (reference sequence). V was pared by 4 bases and J by 1 base, with 7 bases of the junction left unmatched. CDR3 size: 16 residues. CDR3 DNA: TGTGCCAGCAGCCATGAGAGCGGGATGAACACCGGGGAGCTGTTTTTT. This encodes CASSHESGMNTGELFF.

This sequence joins TRBV9 and TRBJ2-5; D unclear. The V gene lost 0 bases and the J gene lost 4 bases, with 13 bases spanning the gap. This CDR3 contains 15 residues. Germline CDR1 is SGDLS and CDR2 is YYNGEE. CDR3 amino acids: CASSVDGTPGETQYF. The CDR3 DNA follows: TGTGCCAGCAGCGTAGACGGTACTCCGGGAGAGACCCAGTACTTC.

The chain employs TRBV5-1 and TRBJ2-3, with TRBD2 matching over 12 bases. This CDR3 is built from 15 residues. The V and J ends lost 2 bases and 4 bases, in that order; junction bases with no gene match: 2. Germline V lookup: CDR1 SGHRS, CDR2 YFSETQ. CDR3 residues: CASSFTSGGPDTQYF. CDR3 DNA: TGCGCCAGCAGCTTCACTAGCGGGGGGCCAGATACGCAGTATTTT.

V and J are TRBV15 and TRBJ2-5, with no clear D. The V end lost 0 bases, the J end lost 8 bases, and 7 bases lay between the germline ends. In germline, CDR1 is LNHNV, CDR2 YYDKDF (reference sequence). This CDR3 is built from 12 residues. The CDR3 sequence is CATSRDLKTQYF. CDR3 in DNA: TGTGCCACCAGCAGAGACCTTAAAACCCAGTACTTC. The complete variable domain, with remaining parts taken from reference TRBV15 and TRBJ2-5, reads DAMVIQNPRYQVTQFGKPVTLSCSQTLNHNVMYWYQQKSSQAPKLLFHYYDKDFNNEADTPDNFQSRRPNTSFCFLDIRSPGLGDTAMYLCATSRDLKTQYFGPGTRLLVL.

J is TRBJ1-2 and V is TRBV2, with a possible D match to TRBD1 (5 bases). Trimming pared 6 bases from V and 4 bases from J, leaving 21 bases between. CDR1 is SNHLY and CDR2 is FYNNEI in the germline V gene. The CDR3 runs 16 residues. The CDR3 DNA reads as TGTGCCAGCAGCGAAAGGACACGTCGCCCGTTCTATGGCTACACCTTC. Residues: CASSERTRRPFYGYTF.

The chain joins TRBV27 to TRBJ1-2; 9 bases fit TRBD1. This CDR3 comprises 13 residues. The trim removed 2 bases at V and 10 bases at J, leaving 5 bases unmatched. Germline V gives CDR1 MNHEY, CDR2 SMNVEV (reference sequence). The CDR3 spells CASSLDGDRAYTF. The CDR3 DNA is TGTGCCAGCAGTTTAGATGGGGACAGGGCCTACACCTTC.

The chain recombines TRBV7-6 with TRBJ1-1; D is ambiguous. V was cut by 1 base and J by 5 bases, with 14 bases left in between. Germline V gene lookup returns CDR1 SGHVS and CDR2 FNYEAQ. The CDR3 spans 15 residues. The CDR3 is CASSLDWRDGTEAFF. CDR3 in DNA: TGTGCCAGCAGCTTAGATTGGAGGGATGGGACTGAAGCTTTCTTT.

This rearrangement joins TRBV6-1 to TRBJ2-2, with D maybe TRBD2 (5 bases). CDR3 length equals 18 residues. CDR1 MNHNS and CDR2 SASEGT come from the germline V gene. The V end lost 2 bases, the J end lost 1 base, and 17 bases lay between the germline ends. CDR3 amino acids: CASSEPPAGLMNTGELFF. The CDR3 DNA is TGTGCCAGCAGTGAACCGCCTGCTGGACTCATGAACACCGGGGAGCTGTTTTTT.

This sequence joins TRBV30 and TRBJ2-2, with D maybe TRBD2 (6 bases). V lost 1 base and J 6 bases, leaving 9 bases between the germline ends. This CDR3 region has 13 residues. Germline V gene lookup returns CDR1 GTSNPN and CDR2 SVGIG (reference sequence). As DNA, the CDR3 is TGTGCCTGGAGTGCGGGAGTCCCCGGGGAGCTGTTTTTT. Encoded protein: CAWSAGVPGELFF.